The 16 T cell receptor beta chains given below trace back to one sample, sequenced in a study of Graves' ophthalmopathy and Graves' hyperthyroidism. From RNA, the CDR3 regions of TCR beta chains were amplified and sequenced. In the first round, RT-PCR was carried out with HTBI primers, and a multiplex PCR formed the second round. TCRdb fed the multiplex PCR reads into MiXCR, producing one record per CDR3 protein. The sample lists 340,000 or so distinct CDR3 sequences, 15% to 20% seen once, with more than 9% in the top ten. Sequenced material: peripheral blood. The receptors derive from an adult man with Graves' ophthalmopathy.

About this clonotype itself: Its ends do not fully match the called genes, so a read error is possible. This chain joins TRBV24-1 and TRBJ2-2; 8 bases align to TRBD2. The CDR3 has 18 amino acids. Germline V gives CDR1 KGHDR, CDR2 SFDVKD. The CDR3 sequence is CASSESTSGNANTGELFF. The CDR3 region has the DNA TGTGCCTCCAGTGAGTCCACTAGCGGAAACGCGAACACCGGGGAGCTGTTTTTT.

This clonotype was observed at least ten times. The genes are TRBV12-3 or TRBV12-4 and TRBJ2-7; TRBD2 agrees at 7 bases. Germline trimming cut 3 bases from V and 4 bases from J; bases unmatched to any gene: 15. CDR3 length: 17 amino acids. The CDR3 nucleotides are TGTGCCAGCAGTTTTTCCTTCGCAGGGACTATGGAGTACGAGCAGTACTTC. Its translation is CASSFSFAGTMEYEQYF.

In its sample, this clonotype was seen many times. The chain has TRBV28 and TRBJ1-6; tentative D call: TRBD1 (5 bases). The germline gives CDR1 MDHEN, CDR2 SYDVKM. V lost 9 bases, J lost 6 bases, and 21 bases lay in between. This CDR3 is built from 16 residues. The CDR3 nucleotides read TGTGCCAGTGCCTACCTCGATGCGGGGGGTAATTCACCCCTCCACTTT. Translation: CASAYLDAGGNSPLHF.

This clonotype was seen many times. This chain connects TRBV9 to TRBJ1-1; the D is unclear. From germline, CDR1 is SGDLS and CDR2 YYNGEE. V was clipped by 0 bases and J by 2 bases, with 11 bases between them. The CDR3 is made up of 15 amino acids. The CDR3 region has the DNA TGTGCCAGCAGCGTAGACGTTGGTGGAAACACTGAAGCTTTCTTT. Amino acids: CASSVDVGGNTEAFF.

This clonotype came up many times. V gene TRBV2 combines with J gene TRBJ1-6; D is unresolved. Looked up from germline, CDR1 is SNHLY and CDR2 is FYNNEI. CDR3 length equals 14 residues. Deletions cut 7 bases from V and 0 bases from J, with 7 bases between. The CDR3 loop is CASMGGSYNSPLHF. CDR3 DNA sequence: TGTGCCAGCATGGGTGGCTCCTATAATTCACCCCTCCACTTT.

This clonotype was counted at least ten times. The chain joins TRBV6-5 to TRBJ1-1; D is perhaps TRBD1 (5 bases). Trimming removed 7 bases from V and 3 bases from J, with 12 bases in between. This CDR3 is 13 amino acids long. Germline CDR1 reads MNHEY; CDR2 reads SVGAGI. The CDR3 DNA reads as TGTGCCAGCACCAACGGGGGGGACACTGAAGCTTTCTTT. This encodes CASTNGGDTEAFF.

In this sample, this clonotype turned up many times. This chain uses TRBV28 with TRBJ2-2; 9 bases are shared with TRBD2. This CDR3 has 19 residues. The trim removed 4 bases at V and 6 bases at J, leaving 18 bases unmatched. Looked up from germline, CDR1 is MDHEN and CDR2 is SYDVKM. CDR3 region: CASSSPRGPGLAAAGELFF. DNA for the CDR3: TGTGCCAGCAGTTCCCCACGGGGGCCGGGACTAGCTGCTGCCGGGGAGCTGTTTTTT.

This clonotype came up many times. This rearrangement joins TRBV4-2 to TRBJ2-5; TRBD2 matches at 12 bases. V shed 2 bases and J 2 bases; nucleotides not matched to a gene: 6. Germline values: CDR1 LGHNA, CDR2 YNFKEQ. This CDR3 comprises 17 residues. In nucleotides, the CDR3 is TGTGCCAGCAGCCAACCGAGGACTAGCGGGGCGCAAGAGACCCAGTACTTC. It codes for CASSQPRTSGAQETQYF.

This clonotype was detected ten times or more. The V and J genes are TRBV28 and TRBJ1-1, with D possibly TRBD1 on 6 matching bases. The V and J ends lost 4 bases and 3 bases respectively, with 12 bases between them. Germline CDR1 and CDR2: MDHEN and SYDVKM. This CDR3 region has 14 residues. The CDR3, as DNA: TGTGCCAGCAGTTCCCAGGGGTTTCACACTGAAGCTTTCTTT. It encodes CASSSQGFHTEAFF.

This clonotype was detected ten times or more. The rearrangement uses TRBV6-2 or TRBV6-3 and TRBJ1-5; unclear D gene. This CDR3 spans 15 amino acids. V dropped 6 bases and J dropped 1 base, with 13 bases sitting between them. The germline CDR1 and CDR2 sequences are MNHEY and SVGEGT. The CDR3 DNA reads as TGTGCCAGCAGGGTCACCCTTGCGAGCAATCAGCCCCAGCATTTT. Protein sequence: CASRVTLASNQPQHF.

This clonotype was recorded at least ten times. This chain joins TRBV15 and TRBJ2-7, with 11 bases aligning to TRBD2. The CDR3 contains 17 residues. Per germline, CDR1 LNHNV and CDR2 YYDKDF (reference sequence). The V segment lost 4 bases and the J segment 3 bases; nucleotides outside the gene matches: 11. The CDR3 nucleotides are TGTGCCACCAGCAAGAGAACCGGGGGGACTAGCGGCTACGAGCAGTACTTC. Amino acids: CATSKRTGGTSGYEQYF. The whole variable domain, remainder taken from reference TRBV15 and TRBJ2-7, is DAMVIQNPRYQVTQFGKPVTLSCSQTLNHNVMYWYQQKSSQAPKLLFHYYDKDFNNEADTPDNFQSRRPNTSFCFLDIRSPGLGDTAMYLCATSKRTGGTSGYEQYFGPGTRLTVT.

This clonotype was recorded at least ten times. The CDR3 here is CASSYRGDSNQPQHF. DNA for the CDR3: TGTGCCAGCAGTTACCGGGGAGATAGCAATCAGCCCCAGCATTTT. The chain links TRBV6-5 to TRBJ1-5; D remains unclear. The CDR3 length is 15 residues. Germline lookup yields CDR1 MNHEY and CDR2 SVGAGI. V lost 2 bases to trimming and J lost 0 bases, with 8 bases between them.

This clonotype was observed many times. The rearrangement uses TRBV6-5 and TRBJ1-5; TRBD1 is a possible D gene (5 bases). CDR3 length: 13 amino acids. V lost 10 bases to trimming and J lost 11 bases, with 21 bases between them. Looked up from germline, CDR1 is MNHEY and CDR2 is SVGAGI. CDR3 in DNA: TGTGCCACCCGGGAGGGGCTCGCGGCGGCCCAGCATTTT. Amino acid sequence: CATREGLAAAQHF.

This clonotype was found many times. DNA of the CDR3: TGTGCCAGCAGCTTAGAGCGCAGGGGCGAAATTGAAGCTTTCTTT. The encoded protein is CASSLERRGEIEAFF. The genes are TRBV7-9 and TRBJ1-1, with TRBD1 as a possible D gene (6 bases). V lost 1 base and J lost 7, with 16 bases in between. Looked up from germline, CDR1 is SEHNR and CDR2 is FQNEAQ (reference sequence). CDR3 length: 15 amino acids.

This clonotype came up many times. The chain uses TRBV9 and TRBJ1-6; D is unresolved. Trimming took 6 bases from V and 5 from J, leaving 9 bases between them. The CDR3 covers 13 residues. Germline CDR1 is SGDLS and CDR2 is YYNGEE. The CDR3 loop reads CASTRTHNSPLHF. The CDR3 nucleotides are TGTGCCAGCACCCGGACCCATAATTCACCCCTCCACTTT.

V usage is TRBV6-1 and J usage is TRBJ1-1; D call uncertain. CDR1 and CDR2 (germline): MNHNS, SASEGT. Trimming left V 1 base short and J 1 base short, with 7 bases between. This CDR3 has 14 amino acids. For the CDR3, the DNA is TGTGCCAGCAGTGAAGTGAGAGAGAACACTGAAGCTTTCTTT. Encoded protein: CASSEVRENTEAFF.